The 29 T cell receptor beta chains in this list originate from one sample, sequenced in a study of cytotoxic CD8 clonotypes in ibrutinib-treated CLL. The table came from immunoSEQ multiplex PCR; TCRdb's copy has only in-frame clones and leaves some out. This table has 300,000 to 350,000 clones, almost 80% appearing once. Sequenced here: PBMCs, sampled before ibrutinib treatment. The receptors derive from a human donor with chronic lymphocytic leukemia.

The V gene is TRBV19, the J gene TRBJ2-7; 14 bases agree with TRBD2. The CDR3 loop spans 15 amino acids. Unmatched junction bases numbered 4, after V lost 4 bases and J lost 5 bases. Germline V gene sequence: CDR1 LNHDA, CDR2 SQIVND (reference sequence). The CDR3 bases are TGTGCCAGTAGTACGGGACTAGCGGGAGTACACGAGCAGTACTTC. Its protein product is CASSTGLAGVHEQYF.

The chain employs TRBV9 and TRBJ1-2; D not certain. Trimming left V 2 bases short and J 2 bases short, with 4 bases between. Germline assignment: CDR1 SGDLS and CDR2 YYNGEE. The CDR3 sequence is 12 residues long. CDR3 sequence (DNA): TGTGCCAGCAGCGTCAGCAACTATGGCTACACCTTC. Amino acids: CASSVSNYGYTF.

The gene calls are TRBV27 and TRBJ2-1; D is undetermined. The length of the CDR3 is 12 residues. Germline-derived CDR1 and CDR2 are MNHEY and SMNVEV (reference sequence). The ends were cut back, 5 bases at V and 6 bases at J, with 8 bases in the middle. CDR3 in DNA: TGTGCCAGCAGTACCTTGGGCAATGAGCAGTTCTTC. It codes for CASSTLGNEQFF.

V is TRBV29-1 and J is TRBJ1-2; 11 bases map to TRBD1. The CDR3 has 13 amino acids. Germline V CDR1 and CDR2: SQVTM, ANQGSEA. With 7 bases clipped from V and 5 bases from J, the junction kept 6 bases outside the gene matches. CDR3 loop: CSGTGGALYGYTF. In DNA, the CDR3 is TGCAGCGGGACAGGGGGCGCATTGTATGGCTACACCTTC.

The chain is built from TRBV11-2 and TRBJ2-5; the match to TRBD2 covers 8 bases. V trimming: 5 bases; J trimming: 7 bases; junction bases outside the gene matches: 9. The CDR3 runs to 14 residues. Germline V gene data show CDR1 as SGHAT and CDR2 as FQNNGV. The CDR3 is CASSRGGEPGTQYF. The CDR3 DNA reads TGTGCCAGCAGCCGGGGGGGAGAGCCGGGGACCCAGTACTTC.

The chain employs TRBV6-1 and TRBJ2-5, with D unresolved. This CDR3 is 12 amino acids long. Germline lookup yields CDR1 MNHNS and CDR2 SASEGT. V dropped 5 bases and J dropped 5 bases, with 9 bases sitting between them. CDR3 protein: CASSNSWETQYF. The CDR3 bases are TGTGCCAGCAGTAATAGTTGGGAGACCCAGTACTTC.

The chain recombines TRBV4-1 with TRBJ2-7; D tentatively fits TRBD1 or TRBD2 (5 bases each). CDR1 and CDR2 (germline): MGHRA, YSYEKL. The CDR3 totals 15 residues. Between the trimmed V and J ends, which lost 0 bases and 0 bases, there was a span of 9 bases. CDR3 sequence reads: CASSQDPGASYEQYF. In nucleotides, the CDR3 is TGCGCCAGCAGCCAAGACCCCGGGGCCTCCTACGAGCAGTACTTC.

The V and J genes are TRBV27 and TRBJ2-1; perhaps TRBD2 as D (5 bases). Per germline, CDR1 MNHEY and CDR2 SMNVEV (reference sequence). The CDR3 spans 13 residues. V was shortened by 3 bases and J by 5 bases, with 8 bases between the two germline ends. CDR3 sequence (DNA): TGTGCCAGCAGTTTCGGACTCAACAATGAGCAGTTCTTC. It translates to CASSFGLNNEQFF.

V is TRBV27 and J is TRBJ1-2; unclear D gene. The CDR3 loop spans 14 amino acids. Germline V gene sequence: CDR1 MNHEY, CDR2 SMNVEV (reference sequence). With 3 bases removed from V and 4 bases from J, the gap between germline ends came to 12 bases. The CDR3 bases are TGTGCCAGCAGTTTCTCAGGCCAACTCTATGGCTACACCTTC. It is translated as CASSFSGQLYGYTF.

The V call is TRBV30, the J call TRBJ2-1; 8 positions agree with TRBD2. This CDR3 spans 14 amino acids. The germline V gene has CDR1 GTSNPN and CDR2 SVGIG (reference sequence). The V gene end was trimmed by 2 bases and the J gene end by 2 bases; junction bases not matched to a gene: 2. The DNA of the CDR3 is TGTGCCTGGAGTCACGGGAGGGCCTACAATGAGCAGTTCTTC. Translated: CAWSHGRAYNEQFF.

V usage is TRBV30 and J usage is TRBJ2-5; D possibly corresponds to TRBD2 (7 bases). The CDR3 has 14 amino acids. CDR1 and CDR2 (germline): GTSNPN, SVGIG (reference sequence). V was cut by 2 bases and J by 5 bases, with 15 bases left in between. CDR3 in DNA: TGTGCCTGGAGTCGCGGGAGAGGACAGGAGACCCAGTACTTC. Protein sequence: CAWSRGRGQETQYF.

This chain links TRBV27 with TRBJ2-2; D unclear. CDR3 size: 14 residues. Germline assignment: CDR1 MNHEY and CDR2 SMNVEV (reference sequence). Trimming pared 1 base from V and 6 bases from J, leaving 9 bases between. The CDR3 nucleotides are TGTGCCAGCAGTTTATTTGGACGGTCCGGGGAGCTGTTTTTT. The encoded protein is CASSLFGRSGELFF.

The gene calls are TRBV7-2 and TRBJ2-5; 10 nucleotides match TRBD2. V shed 1 base, J shed 1 base, and the junction held 12 bases outside the gene matches. This CDR3 is 19 amino acids long. The germline V gene has CDR1 SGHTA and CDR2 FQGNSA. Written as DNA, the CDR3 is TGTGCCAGCAGCTTAGAGGGCATGGTGAGCGGGAGGGCCCAAGAGACCCAGTACTTC. Translation: CASSLEGMVSGRAQETQYF.

As to this clone: Germline is not matched at one junction end, which may reflect a read error. The genes are TRBV29-1 and TRBJ2-1; 13 positions match TRBD2. Germline V gene lookup returns CDR1 SQVTM and CDR2 ANQGSEA. The CDR3 length is 15 residues. The CDR3 reads CSVEVGTSGINAQFF. Here the CDR3 DNA reads TGCAGCGTTGAAGTCGGGACTAGCGGGATCAATGCGCAGTTCTTC.

V usage is TRBV15 and J usage is TRBJ2-7; 9 positions match TRBD2. The CDR3 has 17 amino acids. Trimming at V came to 0 bases and at J to 0 bases, leaving 6 bases not matched to a gene. Germline V CDR1 and CDR2: LNHNV, YYDKDF (reference sequence). In DNA, the CDR3 is TGTGCCACCAGCAGAGAGGGGCCAGCGGGAGGCTCCTACGAGCAGTACTTC. Protein product: CATSREGPAGGSYEQYF.

The CDR3 region has the DNA TGTGCCAGCAGCCCGACTAGCGGGAGGGCCCGCACCGGGGAGCTGTTTTTT. It yields the protein CASSPTSGRARTGELFF. The chain has TRBV11-3 and TRBJ2-2; 14 nucleotides line up with TRBD2. CDR3 size: 17 residues. Unmatched junction bases numbered 6, after V lost 5 bases and J lost 4 bases. Germline values: CDR1 SGHNT, CDR2 YENEEA.

The V and J genes are TRBV29-1 and TRBJ1-1; D is uncertain. V lost 1 base and J 4 bases, leaving 7 bases between the germline ends. Germline CDR1 SQVTM, CDR2 ANQGSEA. The CDR3 extends over 12 amino acids. This CDR3 reads CSVEGLGTEAFF. Written as DNA, the CDR3 is TGCAGCGTTGAAGGTCTCGGCACTGAAGCTTTCTTT.

The gene calls are TRBV5-6 and TRBJ2-2; 8 bases agree with TRBD1. Germline lookup yields CDR1 SGHDT and CDR2 YYEEEE. The CDR3 is made up of 14 amino acids. V lost 10 bases and J lost 7; bases outside the gene matches: 12. The CDR3 DNA follows: TGTGCCGGTTCAAGGACAGGGATTATCGGGGAGCTGTTTTTT. The encoded protein is CAGSRTGIIGELFF.

This chain links TRBV6-5 with TRBJ1-1, with a possible D match to TRBD1 (5 bases). The V end was cut by 3 bases, the J end by 5 bases, with 7 bases between. CDR1 MNHEY and CDR2 SVGAGI come from the germline V gene. The CDR3 has 12 residues. This chain's CDR3 is CASSYEGTEAFF. The CDR3 nucleotides are TGTGCCAGCAGTTATGAGGGGACTGAAGCTTTCTTT.

This chain connects TRBV7-3 to TRBJ1-1; maybe TRBD1 (6 bases). The CDR3 is 14 amino acids. Trimming removed 3 bases at V and 1 base at J, with 9 bases between. The V gene's germline CDR1 is SGHTA and CDR2 FQGTGA. CDR3 coding DNA: TGTGCCAGCAGCTTTGGGACACAGAACACTGAAGCTTTCTTT. Translating gives CASSFGTQNTEAFF.

V and J are TRBV19 and TRBJ2-7; 9 bases match TRBD2. This CDR3 is built from 18 residues. The V gene end was trimmed by 3 bases and the J gene end by 2 bases; junction bases not matched to a gene: 14. In germline, CDR1 is LNHDA, CDR2 SQIVND (reference sequence). The CDR3 DNA follows: TGTGCCAGTAGTATTTCAAGCGGGAGGATTAGCCCGGCCTACGAGCAGTACTTC. Its translation: CASSISSGRISPAYEQYF.

The rearrangement links TRBV28 to TRBJ1-4, with TRBD1 matching 11 bases. The ends lost 5 bases at V and 7 bases at J; junction bases unmatched: 9. The germline V gene has CDR1 MDHEN and CDR2 SYDVKM. The length of the CDR3 is 16 residues. The CDR3 coding sequence is TGTGCCAGCAGTGCCCGGGACAGGGGGTTTGGTGAAAAACTGTTTTTT. Translated, it gives CASSARDRGFGEKLFF.

J is TRBJ2-2 and V is TRBV18; TRBD1 might be the D (5 bases). The CDR3 is 16 residues long. Per germline, CDR1 KGHSH and CDR2 LQKENI. Trimming left V 1 base short and J 6 bases short, with 15 bases between. CDR3 protein: CASSPLTLGESGELFF. DNA of the CDR3: TGTGCCAGCTCACCACTGACATTAGGGGAATCCGGGGAGCTGTTTTTT.

The chain uses TRBV25-1 and TRBJ1-2, with 9 bases matching TRBD1. Per the germline V gene, CDR1 is MGHDK and CDR2 is SYGVNS. The CDR3 is made up of 13 amino acids. Trimming took 4 bases from V and 8 from J; bases not matched to a gene: 5. In nucleotides, the CDR3 is TGTGCCAGCAGTGCTACAGGGGGCGGAGGCTACACCTTC. Its protein product is CASSATGGGGYTF.

This clone turned up a few times. The chain carries TRBV10-3 and TRBJ2-1; D is unresolved. Germline CDR1 is ENHRY and CDR2 is SYGVKD. The CDR3 consists of 11 residues. V was trimmed by 7 bases and J by 5 bases, leaving 6 bases between them. Here the CDR3 reads CAINENNEQFF. The CDR3 DNA follows: TGTGCCATCAACGAAAACAATGAGCAGTTCTTC.

This clone was seen only once. The rearrangement uses TRBV25-1 and TRBJ2-2; D may be TRBD1 or TRBD2 (5 bases each). Trimming shortened V by 1 base and J by 5 bases, and 14 bases separated the two germline ends. The CDR3 totals 16 residues. Germline V gene sequence: CDR1 MGHDK, CDR2 SYGVNS. CDR3 sequence reads: CASSELTSWGTGELFF. The CDR3, as DNA: TGTGCCAGCAGTGAATTGACCAGCTGGGGGACCGGGGAGCTGTTTTTT.

V is TRBV28 and J is TRBJ2-3, with 9 bases fitting TRBD2. The V gene's germline CDR1 is MDHEN and CDR2 SYDVKM. Trimming at V came to 5 bases and at J to 3 bases, leaving 12 bases not matched to a gene. CDR3 size: 17 residues. The CDR3 bases are TGTGCCAGCAGTAACCCGGGGCTAGCGGGATCAACAGATACGCAGTATTTT. Encoded protein: CASSNPGLAGSTDTQYF.

This chain uses TRBV11-3 with TRBJ2-3; maybe TRBD2 (5 bases). The germline CDR1 and CDR2 sequences are SGHNT and YENEEA. The CDR3 totals 13 residues. V was pared by 3 bases and J by 5 bases, with 9 bases between. This CDR3 reads CASSFTGIDTQYF. DNA for the CDR3: TGTGCCAGCAGCTTTACGGGGATAGATACGCAGTATTTT.

The chain recombines TRBV18 with TRBJ1-4; tentatively, D is TRBD1 (5 bases). Germline CDR1 and CDR2: KGHSH and LQKENI. V lost 3 bases and J 11 bases, leaving 10 bases between the germline ends. The CDR3 runs to 12 residues. This CDR3 reads CASSPMGQKLFF. Written as DNA, the CDR3 is TGTGCCAGCTCACCGATGGGGCAGAAACTGTTTTTT.